Listed below are T cell receptor beta chains from one sample, sequenced in a study of OX40 agonist ivuxolimab in advanced cancers. Profiling relied on immunoSEQ multiplex PCR, and the TCRdb table lists in-frame clones only, not all of them. The table includes about 58,000 clones, about 90% detected once. The source material was CD4+ or CD8+ T cells sorted from blood, sampled in a trial of the OX40 agonist ivuxolimab. Receptors originate from an adult with an advanced solid tumor such as melanoma, head and neck, liver or kidney cancer. Each CDR3 is given with its conserved first and last residue. A D gene is named only where the DNA matches it firmly. A clone size is listed for some rows: how often the clone was seen (once, few, many), or a class if it is expanded.

>-|TRBJ1-1|-|TRBV30
CAWVPLNTEAFF
TGTGCCTGGGTCCCCTTGAACACTGAAGCTTTCTTT
>-|TRBJ1-1|-|TRBV19
CASLGQPNTEAFF
TGTGCCAGCCTCGGGCAGCCGAACACTGAAGCTTTCTTT
>-|TRBJ2-1|TRBD2|TRBV27
CASRKTGTSGRYEQFF
TGTGCCAGCAGAAAAACCGGGACTAGCGGGAGGTATGAGCAGTTCTTC
>-|TRBJ2-7|-|TRBV18
CASSPRDNSYEQYF
TGTGCCAGCTCACCCCGGGACAACTCCTACGAGCAGTACTTC
>-|TRBJ1-2|-|TRBV7-9
CASSLLSNYGYTF
TGTGCCAGCAGCTTACTATCTAACTATGGCTACACCTTC
>few|TRBJ1-1|-|TRBV19
CASSIDQGSEAFF
TGTGCCAGTAGTATAGATCAAGGGTCTGAAGCTTTCTTT
>-|TRBJ2-3|-|TRBV11-2
CASSFPLGSKGDTQYF
TGTGCCAGCAGCTTTCCCCTGGGGTCAAAAGGGGATACGCAGTATTTT
>-|TRBJ2-3|-|TRBV5-1
CASSEITTDTQYF
TGCGCCAGCAGCGAGATAACCACAGATACGCAGTATTTT
>-|TRBJ1-1|-|TRBV5-4
CASSSSGNTEAFF
TGTGCCAGCAGCTCGTCCGGGAACACTGAAGCTTTCTTT
>-|TRBJ2-2|TRBD1|TRBV5-4
CASSLLRDRVTGELFF
TGTGCCAGCAGCTTGCTTCGAGACAGGGTCACCGGGGAGCTGTTTTTT
>-|TRBJ2-5|TRBD2|TRBV5-4
CASSSRTSGKETQYF
TGTGCCAGCAGCTCGAGGACTAGCGGGAAGGAGACCCAGTACTTC
>-|TRBJ2-1|-|TRBV7-2
CASSLVDEQFF
TGTGCCAGCAGCTTAGTGGATGAGCAGTTCTTC
>-|TRBJ1-1|-|TRBV2
CASRSQGGTEAFF
TGTGCCAGCAGATCCCAGGGTGGGACTGAAGCTTTCTTT
>-|TRBJ1-3|TRBD1|TRBV30
CAWSVTGQGIPFGNTIYF
TGTGCCTGGAGTGTAACGGGACAGGGAATACCCTTTGGAAACACCATATATTTT
>-|TRBJ2-7|-|TRBV4-1
CASSQDPDTYEQYF
TGCGCCAGCAGCCAAGATCCCGACACCTACGAGCAGTACTTC
>-|TRBJ2-7|TRBD1|TRBV10-3
CAISGTGTDYEQYF
TGTGCCATCAGTGGAACCGGGACAGACTACGAGCAGTACTTC
>once|TRBJ1-4|-|TRBV29-1
CSPVGEKLFF
TGCAGCCCAGTAGGAGAAAAACTGTTTTTT
>-|TRBJ2-3|-|TRBV27
CASSPTGVGTDTQYF
TGTGCCAGCAGCCCAACTGGGGTAGGCACAGATACGCAGTATTTT
>-|TRBJ1-2|-|TRBV14
CASSQYQGNENYGYTF
TGTGCCAGCAGCCAGTATCAGGGCAACGAGAACTATGGCTACACCTTC
>once|TRBJ1-2|-|TRBV29-1
CSVGFPGYGYTF
TGCAGCGTTGGATTCCCGGGATATGGCTACACCTTC
>-|TRBJ2-1|TRBD2|TRBV27
CASSLSVGGRAFKDEQFF
TGTGCCAGCAGTTTATCCGTAGGCGGGAGGGCCTTCAAGGATGAGCAGTTCTTC
>-|TRBJ2-5|-|TRBV6-1
CASSEFPQSQETQYF
TGTGCCAGCAGTGAATTCCCCCAGTCCCAAGAGACCCAGTACTTC
>-|TRBJ2-1|TRBD1|TRBV2
CASSQQTGVLSYNEQFF
TGTGCCAGCAGCCAACAGACAGGGGTTTTGTCCTACAATGAGCAGTTCTTC
>-|TRBJ2-1|-|TRBV2
CASSSLGGSYNEQFF
TGTGCCAGCAGCAGTTTAGGGGGCTCCTACAATGAGCAGTTCTTC
>-|TRBJ1-1|-|TRBV10-3
CAISAGGTLWDTEAFF
TGTGCCATCAGTGCGGGAGGGACCCTTTGGGACACTGAAGCTTTCTTT
>-|TRBJ2-1|TRBD2|TRBV7-3
CASSTTTSGRGNEQFF
TGTGCCAGCAGCACAACGACTAGCGGGAGAGGAAATGAGCAGTTCTTC
>-|TRBJ1-5|-|TRBV30
CAWSVTGGQPQHF
TGTGCCTGGAGTGTAACGGGAGGTCAGCCCCAGCATTTT
>-|TRBJ2-3|-|TRBV19
CASSIRGTDTQYF
TGTGCCAGTAGTATACGGGGCACAGATACGCAGTATTTT
>-|TRBJ1-4|-|TRBV7-9
CASSPRDGPYEKLFF
TGTGCCAGCAGCCCCCGGGACGGCCCGTATGAAAAACTGTTTTTT
>-|TRBJ2-6|-|TRBV2
CASKGGVAGANVLTF
TGTGCCAGCAAGGGGGGAGTCGCTGGGGCCAACGTCCTGACTTTC
>-|TRBJ2-2|-|TRBV27
CASSLFSGAAGELFF
TGTGCCAGCAGTTTATTTTCCGGGGCAGCCGGGGAGCTGTTTTTT
>once|TRBJ2-7|-|TRBV5-6
CASSPGISYEQYF
TGTGCCAGCAGCCCGGGGATTTCCTACGAGCAGTACTTC
>-|TRBJ2-6|TRBD2|TRBV5-4
CASSLAGLEYSGANVLTF
TGTGCCAGCAGCTTAGCGGGATTGGAATACTCTGGGGCCAACGTCCTGACTTTC
>-|TRBJ1-3|-|TRBV19
CASSMMGVLSGNTIYF
TGTGCCAGTAGTATGATGGGGGTCCTCTCTGGAAACACCATATATTTT
>-|TRBJ1-2|-|TRBV30
CAWTRSGFSNYGYTF
TGTGCCTGGACCCGTAGTGGGTTCAGTAACTATGGCTACACCTTC
>few|TRBJ2-1|TRBD2|TRBV29-1
CSVDGLAGRHSYNEQFF
TGCAGCGTGGACGGCCTAGCGGGAAGACACTCCTACAATGAGCAGTTCTTC
>-|TRBJ1-2|TRBD1|TRBV28
CASSSGGAWRYTF
TGTGCCAGCAGTTCAGGGGGGGCTTGGCGCTACACCTTC
>-|TRBJ1-1|-|TRBV21-1
CASSKVTQSRQTNTEAFF
TGTGCCAGCAGCAAAGTAACTCAATCGCGGCAGACGAACACTGAAGCTTTCTTT
>-|TRBJ2-2|-|TRBV7-2
CASSLAPAPRELFF
TGTGCCAGCAGCTTAGCCCCGGCCCCACGGGAGCTGTTTTTT
>-|TRBJ1-2|-|TRBV7-2
CASSLQGLGYTF
TGTGCCAGCAGCTTACAGGGTCTAGGCTACACCTTC
>few|TRBJ1-5|TRBD1|TRBV19
CASSDREGQPQHF
TGTGCCAGCTCGGACAGGGAAGGGCAGCCCCAGCATTTT
>-|TRBJ1-2|-|TRBV2
CASRPLRWANYGYTF
TGTGCCAGCAGACCGTTGAGGTGGGCTAACTATGGCTACACCTTC
>-|TRBJ2-3|TRBD1|TRBV6-1
CASSDQQGNTQYF
TGTGCCAGCAGTGATCAACAGGGGAATACGCAGTATTTT
>-|TRBJ2-1|TRBD2|TRBV18
CASSPSGRAYNEQFF
TGTGCCAGCTCACCAAGCGGGAGGGCCTACAATGAGCAGTTCTTC
>-|TRBJ1-4|-|TRBV29-1
CSVAGQGNEKLFF
TGCAGCGTTGCGGGGCAGGGGAATGAAAAACTGTTTTTT
>-|TRBJ1-5|TRBD1|TRBV4-1
CASSLGQGPNSNQPQHF
TGCGCCAGCAGCCTCGGACAGGGTCCTAATAGCAATCAGCCCCAGCATTTT
>-|TRBJ1-2|-|TRBV6-1
CASSFVSENGYTF
TGTGCCAGCAGTTTCGTTTCGGAAAATGGCTACACCTTC
>-|TRBJ2-7|-|TRBV19
CASSTQGIGYEQYF
TGTGCCAGTAGTACACAGGGTATAGGTTACGAGCAGTACTTC
>-|TRBJ1-1|-|TRBV29-1
CSAIRANTEAFF
TGCAGCGCAATCAGGGCGAACACTGAAGCTTTCTTT
>-|TRBJ2-7|-|TRBV19
CASSIDDTGSYEQYF
TGTGCCAGTAGTATAGATGATACCGGGTCCTACGAGCAGTACTTC
>-|TRBJ2-7|-|TRBV28
CASSLLPGAHYEQYF
TGTGCCAGCAGTTTGTTACCAGGGGCGCACTACGAGCAGTACTTC
>-|TRBJ1-6|TRBD1|TRBV19
CASSADRTSPLHF
TGTGCCAGTAGTGCGGACAGGACTTCACCCCTCCACTTT
>-|TRBJ1-2|-|TRBV30
CAWTPGPRLSGYTF
TGTGCCTGGACCCCCGGACCGCGCTTGAGTGGCTACACCTTC